This T cell receptor beta chain was retrieved from a study of post-analysis software for immune sequencing data. Study findings and constraints: Samples made in the same batch grouped tightly together by F measure. In patients, four to six TRBV segments were more frequent than in controls, with TRBV5-6, TRBV5-1 and TRBV20-1 among them.

This clonotype was detected many times. As yet, its antigen is unknown. Germline V gives CDR1 SQVTM, CDR2 ANQGSEA. This CDR3 has 13 amino acids. V was clipped by 7 bases and J by 6 bases, with 17 bases between them. cDNA libraries for TCR beta contained unique molecular identifiers. From the PCR reads, TCRdb called clonotypes with MiXCR, one entry per CDR3 protein. The table shows under 200,000 distinct CDR3 sequences, with around 30% occurring only once. The TCR originated in a girl aged 2 to 17 with multiple sclerosis. The chain combines TRBV29-1 with TRBJ2-3; possibly TRBD2 for D (6 bases). Sequenced: blood. CDR3 residues: CSAQRAGRDTQYF. The CDR3 DNA is TGCAGCGCCCAACGGGCGGGGAGGGATACGCAGTATTTT.